This T cell receptor beta chain appears in the sequencing data of a study of shared clonotypes between healthy human individuals. Looking at the study overall: Serving as donors were two women and a few men, whose ages spanned 18 to 49. Findings of the study overall: Genetic and exposure-history diversity was limited by the small donor number.

About this clone: Its specificity is unknown.

Germline V gene lookup returns CDR1 SGHNT and CDR2 YYREEE (reference sequence). V dropped 4 bases and J dropped 5; count of bases not matched to a gene: 8. This CDR3 contains 14 residues. Original processing methods: ImmunoSEQ output held junction-only sequences without quality scores, so filtering differed. Assay: immunoSEQ multiplex PCR; the TCRdb copy retains only in-frame clones and omits some. From that table come the V and J calls and clone size; the DNA was used to work out D and trimming. The repertoire holds hundreds of thousands of clones, with about 96% as singletons. The sequencing input was naive CD4+ T cells sorted from blood. The subset denotes: CD45RA+ positively selected. This clonotype was sampled from a woman aged 25 to 39 in good health. V usage is TRBV5-4 and J usage is TRBJ1-1, with 7 bases aligning to TRBD1. This chain's CDR3 is CASSPDRAGTEAFF. The DNA for the CDR3 is TGTGCCAGCAGCCCAGACAGGGCTGGGACTGAAGCTTTCTTT.